Described below is a single TCR beta chain sequence and its context. Germline V gene data show CDR1 as MDHEN and CDR2 as SYDVKM. The CDR3 covers 12 residues. V was trimmed by 5 bases and J by 10 bases, leaving 12 bases between them. This entry belongs to a study of tumor and adjacent non-tumor tissue in lung cancer. The library came from three nested PCR rounds adapted from ARM-PCR protocols. MiXCR was run by TCRdb on the multiplex PCR reads, yielding one entry per CDR3 protein. There are roughly 75,000 distinct CDR3 sequences in the sample; around 65% occur only once, and around 30% lies in the top ten. RNA was extracted from bulk tissue without any cell sorting. Distant lung tissue was collected more than 3 cm away from the tumor edge.

The sequence came from a woman in her fifties or sixties with non-small cell lung cancer. Input material: distant non-tumor lung tissue. This sequence joins TRBV28 and TRBJ2-1, with D perhaps matching TRBD1 (6 bases). The CDR3 DNA reads as TGTGCCAGCAGTACCCAGGGGCGGGAGCAGTTCTTC. Translation: CASSTQGREQFF. The entire variable domain, with the rest obtained from reference TRBV28 and TRBJ2-1, is as follows: DVKVTQSSRYLVKRTGEKVFLECVQDMDHENMFWYRQDPGLGLRLIYFSYDVKMKEKGDIPEGYSVSREKKERFSLILESASTNQTSMYLCASSTQGREQFFGPGTRLTVL.